A selection of T cell receptor beta chains follows, all from one sample in a study of cytomegalovirus exposure and HLA in healthy donors. Data came from immunoSEQ multiplex PCR; TCRdb stores just in-frame clones and leaves some out. The sample has about 110,000 clones; almost 75% are singletons. Sequencing was carried out using PBMCs. These receptors all come from a man between 40 and 49 years old in good health and CMV-seronegative. Both conserved end residues are trimmed from each CDR3. The order of the fields is CDR3 length, V gene, J gene, CDR3 protein.

13	TRBV5-1	TRBJ2-2	ASSPQGGDTGELF
13	TRBV5-4	TRBJ1-3	ASSVQGSSGNTIY
13	TRBV4-2	TRBJ2-7	ASSQGLAGPYEQY
12	TRBV7-9	TRBJ1-2	ASSPTQGDYGYT
12	TRBV2	-	ASSRTSATYEQY
12	TRBV2	TRBJ2-2	ASAEAGGGGELF
11	TRBV5-4	TRBJ1-1	ASSLDLNTEAF
11	TRBV7-2	TRBJ1-1	ASSTIQETEAF
12	TRBV5-4	TRBJ1-1	ASSRKTGYTEAF
12	TRBV14	TRBJ1-2	ASSPRTGGHGYT
15	TRBV11-3	TRBJ2-3	ASSLTLSSGGTDTQY
11	TRBV6-1	TRBJ1-3	ASSDSYGNTIY
12	TRBV7-3	TRBJ2-1	ASSLTHNNNEQF
13	TRBV5-6	TRBJ1-5	ASSLGGSSNQPQH
13	TRBV19	TRBJ1-5	ASSIRQSSNQPQH
13	TRBV7-2	TRBJ1-4	ASRRTGQGGEKLF
13	TRBV7-9	TRBJ1-5	ASSLGGAGNQPQH
13	TRBV7-3	TRBJ2-3	ASSPLGGNTDTQY
12	TRBV4-2	TRBJ1-2	ASSQVDSSYGYT
14	TRBV30	TRBJ1-2	AWSVTRGLPTIGYT
12	TRBV11-1	-	ASSLVENSYEQY
13	TRBV7-9	TRBJ2-7	ASSLSRGGSHEQY
14	TRBV7-6	TRBJ1-1	ASSSTENTMNTEAF
12	TRBV5-1	TRBJ2-1	ASSLLAGEDEQF
12	TRBV18	TRBJ2-7	ASSLGQDPYEQY
14	TRBV6-6	TRBJ1-1	ASSSGTGYSNTEAF
14	TRBV2	TRBJ1-6	ASRPDRSSYNSPLH
18	TRBV18	TRBJ1-3	ASSPVALARGGYSGNTIY
12	TRBV25-1	TRBJ1-4	ASSEYTEGEKLF
13	TRBV7-7	TRBJ2-1	ASSLASGGDREQF
13	TRBV15	TRBJ2-5	ATSRDGTLQETQY
14	TRBV7-8	TRBJ1-3	ASSLGTVSSGNTIY
14	TRBV7-6	TRBJ2-1	ASSPRAAGGNNEQF
12	TRBV7-9	TRBJ1-1	ASSLDGRGTEAF
13	TRBV4-3	TRBJ2-2	ASGGWGVDTGELF
12	TRBV5-6	TRBJ2-2	ASSLTRNTGELF
11	TRBV18	TRBJ2-7	ASSHSDSYEQY
14	TRBV7-6	TRBJ2-1	ASSYRDRGSYNEQF
11	TRBV29-1	TRBJ2-3	SVVARNRDTQY
14	TRBV5-1	TRBJ2-1	ASSFPDRGDPNEQF